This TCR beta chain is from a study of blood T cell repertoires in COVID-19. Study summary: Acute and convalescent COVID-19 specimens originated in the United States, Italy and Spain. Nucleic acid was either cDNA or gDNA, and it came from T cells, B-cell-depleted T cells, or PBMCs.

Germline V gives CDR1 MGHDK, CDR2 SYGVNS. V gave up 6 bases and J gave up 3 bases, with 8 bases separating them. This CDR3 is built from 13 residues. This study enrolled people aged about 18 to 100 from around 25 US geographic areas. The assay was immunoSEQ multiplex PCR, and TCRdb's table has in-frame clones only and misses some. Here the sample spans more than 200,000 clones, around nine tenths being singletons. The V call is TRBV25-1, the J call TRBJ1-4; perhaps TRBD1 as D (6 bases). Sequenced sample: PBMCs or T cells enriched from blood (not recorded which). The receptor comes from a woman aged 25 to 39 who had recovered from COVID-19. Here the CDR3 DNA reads TGTGCCAGCAGAAGGACAGCTAATGAAAAACTGTTTTTT. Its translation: CASRRTANEKLFF.